The text below deals with one TCR beta chain. This entry is derived from a study of blood T cell repertoires in COVID-19. The CDR3 has 15 amino acids. After removal of 0 bases from V and 6 bases from J, the junction contained 3 bases not matched to a gene. The germline V gene encodes CDR1 SGHRS and CDR2 YFSETQ. Methods used by the authors: Reference gene primer amplification gave estimated nucleated cell counts. Produced via immunoSEQ multiplex PCR; TCRdb's table is partial and in-frame only. The V and J calls and clone size come from that table; D and trimming were worked out from the DNA. The top ten clones hold approximately 6.3% of a sample with around 120,000 clones, around 80% of them seen once.

The chain uses TRBV5-1 and TRBJ1-4; 9 bases match TRBD1. The sequenced sample consisted of peripheral blood. The clonotype originates from a man older than 75 with active or convalescent COVID-19. CDR3 nucleotide sequence: TGCGCCAGCAGCTTGGTGGGACAGGGCTATGAAAAACTGTTTTTT. It specifies CASSLVGQGYEKLFF. The variable domain in full, with the rest retrieved from reference TRBV5-1 and TRBJ1-4, is KAGVTQTPRYLIKTRGQQVTLSCSPISGHRSVSWYQQTPGQGLQFLFEYFSETQRNKGNFPGRFSGRQFSNSRSEMNVSTLELGDSALYLCASSLVGQGYEKLFFGSGTQLSVL.